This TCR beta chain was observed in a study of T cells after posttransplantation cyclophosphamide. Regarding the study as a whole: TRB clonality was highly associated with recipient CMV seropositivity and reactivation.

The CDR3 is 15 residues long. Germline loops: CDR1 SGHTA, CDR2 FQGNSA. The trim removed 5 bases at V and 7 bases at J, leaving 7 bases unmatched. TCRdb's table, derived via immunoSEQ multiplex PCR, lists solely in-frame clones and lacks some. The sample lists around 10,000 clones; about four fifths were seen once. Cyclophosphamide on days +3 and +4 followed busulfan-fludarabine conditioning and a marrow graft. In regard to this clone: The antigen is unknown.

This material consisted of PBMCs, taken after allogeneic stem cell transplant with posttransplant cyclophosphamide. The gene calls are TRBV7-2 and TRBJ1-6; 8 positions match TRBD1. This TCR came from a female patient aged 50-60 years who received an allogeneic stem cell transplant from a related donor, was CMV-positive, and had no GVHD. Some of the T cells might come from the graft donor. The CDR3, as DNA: TGTGCCAGCAGCAACCTGACAGGGGTGAATTCACCCCTCCACTTT. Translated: CASSNLTGVNSPLHF.